A selection of T cell receptor beta chains follows, all from one sample in a study of shared T cell receptors in the human thymus. The method was immunoSEQ multiplex PCR; TCRdb's version includes in-frame clones alone and lacks a portion of them. The sample comprises almost 550,000 clones, about 80% of which are singletons, and about 0.013% rests with the top ten. This same sample was also part of a study on human thymus T cells.

Material: thymocytes. Receptors were obtained from a boy younger than two with a congenital heart defect. Each CDR3 is given with its conserved first and last residue. D genes are given only for firm matches. Not every row has a clone size; where given, it reads once, few, many or a size class.

CDR3 DNA | CDR3 protein | D gene | V gene | clone size | J gene
TGTGCCAGCAGCTCACCCACTCCTCGGTCGGGGTATGGCTACACCTTC | CASSSPTPRSGYGYTF | NA | TRBV7-2 | NA | TRBJ1-2
TGTGCCAGCAGTTTAGGCCCCGGCGGGACTAACTATGGCTACACCTTC | CASSLGPGGTNYGYTF | NA | TRBV28 | NA | TRBJ1-2
TGTGCCAGCAGCGTAGCCCTATCCAACACAGATACGCAGTATTTT | CASSVALSNTDTQYF | NA | TRBV9 | NA | TRBJ2-3
TGTGCCAGCAGTTCCCCGGGTTTACACCGGGAGCTGTTTTTT | CASSSPGLHRELFF | NA | TRBV6-6 | once | TRBJ2-2
TGTGCCAGCAGCCCGTGGCGGGAGGGCTACGAGCAGTACTTC | CASSPWREGYEQYF | TRBD2 | TRBV7-8 | NA | TRBJ2-7
TGTGCCAGCAGTGGGGGCAGAACTTATCAGCCCCAGCATTTT | CASSGGRTYQPQHF | NA | TRBV6-1 | NA | TRBJ1-5
TGTGCCAGCAGTTACTCTAGCGGGGGAGGGACCTACGAGCAGTACTTC | CASSYSSGGGTYEQYF | TRBD2 | TRBV6-5 | NA | TRBJ2-7
TGCGCCAGCAGCTTGGGGTCGGGACAGAACTACGAGCAGTACTTC | CASSLGSGQNYEQYF | TRBD1 | TRBV5-1 | NA | TRBJ2-7
TGTGCCATCACCCGGACTATGGAAGGGACTAGCGGAACTAAACGTTACAATGAGCAGTTCTTC | CAITRTMEGTSGTKRYNEQFF | TRBD2 | TRBV10-3 | NA | TRBJ2-1
TGTGCCAGCAGGACCGGGGGTTCACACAATGAGCAGTTCTTC | CASRTGGSHNEQFF | NA | TRBV28 | NA | TRBJ2-1
TGTGCCAGCAGCTTACACGGGGGGTCCTACGAGCAGTACTTC | CASSLHGGSYEQYF | TRBD2 | TRBV7-2 | NA | TRBJ2-7
TGTGCCAGCAGCGTAGATGGTAGCGGGAGTAACGAGCAGTACTTC | CASSVDGSGSNEQYF | TRBD2 | TRBV9 | NA | TRBJ2-7
TGTGCCAGCAGCCAAGATGGAGGAAATCAGCCCCAGCATTTT | CASSQDGGNQPQHF | NA | TRBV4-2 | NA | TRBJ1-5
TGTGCCAGCAGAAGGACTAGCGGGAGTCTTGATACGCAGTATTTT | CASRRTSGSLDTQYF | TRBD2 | TRBV9 | NA | TRBJ2-3
TGTGCCAGCACAAGACAGGGGAGGCACACGGATATTAATGAAAAACTGTTTTTT | CASTRQGRHTDINEKLFF | TRBD1 | TRBV2 | NA | TRBJ1-4
TGTGCCAGCAGTGAAGTCGGGACAGGGGACCTGGTGGGCTACAATGAGCAGTTCTTC | CASSEVGTGDLVGYNEQFF | TRBD1 | TRBV6-1 | once | TRBJ2-1
TGTGCCAGCAGCCCAAGATCTAGCGGGAGGGCCTTTGGTAATGAGCAGTTCTTC | CASSPRSSGRAFGNEQFF | TRBD2 | TRBV9 | few | TRBJ2-1
TGTGCCAGCCTATCTAATAAAGGGGGGGACACTGAAGCTTTCTTT | CASLSNKGGDTEAFF | NA | TRBV6-5 | once | TRBJ1-1
TGTGCCAGCAGCCAATCCCGGGTCGAGCAGTACTTC | CASSQSRVEQYF | NA | TRBV14 | NA | TRBJ2-7